Listed here are 26 T cell receptor beta chains from one sample, sequenced in a study of beta chain features in type 1 diabetes. The antigens of these receptors remain unknown. TCRB transcripts that were expressed got sequenced, as all of the isolated RNA had been reverse transcribed. The table came from immunoSEQ multiplex PCR; TCRdb's copy has only in-frame clones and leaves some out. The sample shows 350,000 to 400,000 clones, over 10% of them seen only once. Study-wide points: People with Type 1 diabetes carried modestly yet significantly shorter TCRB CDR3s in all four CD4+ subsets.

Input material: naive CD4+ T cells from blood. Receptors originate from a woman aged 18-30 years with type 1 diabetes.

The chain couples TRBV29-1 to TRBJ2-1; 12 positions match TRBD2. The CDR3 contains 13 residues. Germline trimming cut 8 bases from V and 6 bases from J; bases unmatched to any gene: 5. Per germline, CDR1 SQVTM and CDR2 ANQGSEA. The CDR3 loop reads CSHSTSGSNEQFF. CDR3 DNA sequence: TGCAGCCATTCGACTAGCGGGAGCAATGAGCAGTTCTTC.

This clone was picked up a small number of times. The rearrangement joins TRBV29-1 to TRBJ1-1; the D gene is possibly TRBD1 (5 bases). CDR3 length: 13 amino acids. Trimming shortened V by 4 bases and J by 1 base, and 10 bases separated the two germline ends. The germline V gene encodes CDR1 SQVTM and CDR2 ANQGSEA. The CDR3 reads CSVGAQENTEAFF. Here the CDR3 DNA reads TGCAGCGTTGGGGCACAGGAGAACACTGAAGCTTTCTTT.

The chain joins TRBV7-9 to TRBJ2-1; 10 positions match TRBD2. Germline CDR1 SEHNR, CDR2 FQNEAQ (reference sequence). V trimming: 8 bases; J trimming: 8 bases; junction bases outside the gene matches: 6. The CDR3 runs to 13 residues. CDR3 loop: CASCLAGVDEQFF. The DNA of the CDR3 is TGTGCCAGCTGCCTAGCGGGAGTAGATGAGCAGTTCTTC.

The V and J genes are TRBV27 and TRBJ1-5; tentatively, D is TRBD1 (6 bases). Trimming took 4 bases from V and 2 from J, leaving 15 bases between them. The CDR3 contains 16 residues. The germline CDR1 and CDR2 sequences are MNHEY and SMNVEV (reference sequence). The CDR3 protein is CASSSATGWRNQPQHF. CDR3 DNA: TGTGCCAGCAGTTCCGCTACAGGGTGGCGCAATCAGCCCCAGCATTTT.

V and J are TRBV5-6 and TRBJ1-2, with TRBD1 matching 7 bases. Germline V gene sequence: CDR1 SGHDT, CDR2 YYEEEE. V lost 7 bases and J lost 4; bases outside the gene matches: 13. The CDR3 extends over 15 amino acids. The CDR3 spells CASGPSSGGFYGYTF. CDR3 DNA: TGTGCCAGCGGCCCTTCGTCAGGGGGTTTCTATGGCTACACCTTC.

The gene calls are TRBV28 and TRBJ2-7; TRBD1 aligns across 8 bases. The CDR3 is made up of 14 amino acids. CDR1 MDHEN and CDR2 SYDVKM come from the germline V gene. J lost 3 bases, V lost 6 bases, and 7 bases had no gene match. The CDR3 nucleotides read TGTGCCAGCAGGGGGGACAGGACCCTCTACGAGCAGTACTTC. It encodes CASRGDRTLYEQYF.

This clone was counted only a few times. The CDR3 DNA reads TGCGCCAGCAGCTTGGGCCAAGGACTAGCGGGAAGAGAGACCCAGTACTTC. Translated, it gives CASSLGQGLAGRETQYF. V gene TRBV5-1 combines with J gene TRBJ2-5, with 12 bases fitting TRBD2. This CDR3 contains 17 residues. Germline assignment: CDR1 SGHRS and CDR2 YFSETQ. V lost 0 bases and J lost 4; bases outside the gene matches: 7.

Written as DNA, the CDR3 is TGTGCCAGCAGCTTGACCGGGAGCCAGCCCCAGCATTTT. Translation: CASSLTGSQPQHF. The chain links TRBV11-1 to TRBJ1-5; D is undetermined. Germline V gene data show CDR1 as SGHAT and CDR2 as FQDESV (reference sequence). V was clipped by 3 bases and J by 7 bases, with 10 bases between them. CDR3 length equals 13 residues. Using reference TRBV11-1 and TRBJ1-5 for the parts outside the CDR3, the full variable domain is EAEVAQSPRYKITEKSQAVAFWCDPISGHATLYWYRQILGQGPELLVQFQDESVVDDSQLPKDRFSAERLKGVDSTLKIQPAELGDSAMYLCASSLTGSQPQHFGDGTRLSIL.

This clone was found a few times. The chain couples TRBV11-2 to TRBJ2-1, with TRBD1 matching over 11 bases. Germline CDR1 is SGHAT and CDR2 is FQNNGV. Germline trimming cut 4 bases from V and 10 bases from J; bases unmatched to any gene: 6. The CDR3 has 14 amino acids. The CDR3 here is CASSWRTGGLEQFF. CDR3 sequence (DNA): TGTGCCAGCAGCTGGCGGACAGGGGGCTTGGAGCAGTTCTTC.

The V and J genes are TRBV6-6 and TRBJ2-5; TRBD2 matches at 7 bases. There are 13 residues in the CDR3. J lost 2 bases, V lost 7 bases, and 4 bases had no gene match. Germline values: CDR1 MNHNY, CDR2 SVGAGI (reference sequence). The CDR3 nucleotides are TGTGCCAGCACCCGACTAGCTCAAGAGACCCAGTACTTC. It is translated as CASTRLAQETQYF.

The sample holds a few counts of this clone. The genes are TRBV4-2 and TRBJ2-1; D is perhaps TRBD2 (5 bases). V was clipped by 5 bases and J by 4 bases, with 18 bases between them. Germline assignment: CDR1 LGHNA and CDR2 YNFKEQ. This CDR3 has 16 residues. CDR3 sequence (DNA): TGTGCCAGCAGCGTCTCCGTTCGGGGAACTTACAATGAGCAGTTCTTC. Protein: CASSVSVRGTYNEQFF.

This clone has a handful of counts. V gene TRBV6-1 combines with J gene TRBJ1-2; 8 bases are a match to TRBD1. V shed 4 bases, J shed 7 bases, and the junction held 11 bases outside the gene matches. The CDR3 is 15 residues long. The germline V gene has CDR1 MNHNS and CDR2 SASEGT. This CDR3 reads CASSGLAAGTGGYTF. In nucleotides, the CDR3 is TGTGCCAGCAGTGGCCTTGCGGCAGGGACAGGTGGCTACACCTTC.

This chain connects TRBV27 to TRBJ2-1, with 8 bases that match TRBD1. The ends lost 5 bases at V and 9 bases at J; junction bases unmatched: 12. The germline CDR1 and CDR2 sequences are MNHEY and SMNVEV (reference sequence). This CDR3 has 15 amino acids. The CDR3 DNA is TGTGCCAGCAGTGGACTACAGGGGGTGTTTTTTGAGCAGTTCTTC. It is translated as CASSGLQGVFFEQFF.

This clone was detected a few times. The J gene is TRBJ1-1, the V gene TRBV18; D remains ambiguous. Trimming pared 9 bases from V and 0 bases from J, leaving 11 bases between. Germline CDR1 is KGHSH and CDR2 is LQKENI. The CDR3 sequence is 13 residues long. This CDR3 is CASRGGVNTEAFF. Written as DNA, the CDR3 is TGTGCCAGTCGTGGCGGGGTGAACACTGAAGCTTTCTTT.

The V gene is TRBV19, the J gene TRBJ2-6; TRBD2 might be the D (5 bases). This CDR3 comprises 16 residues. The germline gives CDR1 LNHDA, CDR2 SQIVND (reference sequence). The V end lost 6 bases, the J end lost 3 bases, and 15 bases lay between the germline ends. The CDR3 is CASSRRKGNGANVLTF. The CDR3 DNA follows: TGTGCCAGTAGCCGGAGGAAGGGTAATGGGGCCAACGTCCTGACTTTC.

This clone was counted between two and nine times. This sequence joins TRBV25-1 and TRBJ1-1, with a possible D match to TRBD1 (5 bases). Germline CDR1 is MGHDK and CDR2 is SYGVNS. The CDR3 spans 12 residues. Between the trimmed V and J ends, which lost 4 bases and 3 bases, there was a span of 6 bases. CDR3 nucleotide sequence: TGTGCCAGCAGTGCACAGGACACTGAAGCTTTCTTT. Its translation: CASSAQDTEAFF.

This clone was seen a single time. V is TRBV5-1 and J is TRBJ2-4, with a weak D call TRBD1 (5 bases). Germline V CDR1 and CDR2: SGHRS, YFSETQ. The CDR3 contains 16 residues. V dropped 0 bases and J dropped 3 bases, with 13 bases sitting between them. The CDR3 nucleotides are TGCGCCAGCAGCTTGGAACAGGTCTTCGACAAAAACATTCAGTACTTC. Encoded protein: CASSLEQVFDKNIQYF.

V gene TRBV19 combines with J gene TRBJ2-4, with 7 positions matching TRBD2. This CDR3 has 15 residues. Looked up from germline, CDR1 is LNHDA and CDR2 is SQIVND (reference sequence). The J segment lost 1 base and the V segment lost 7 bases, leaving 7 bases of the junction unmatched. CDR3 DNA sequence: TGTGCCAGTACCAAGAGGGAGGGGGCCAAAAACATTCAGTACTTC. The encoded protein is CASTKREGAKNIQYF. Supplemented by reference TRBV19 and TRBJ2-4, the full variable domain reads DGGITQSPKYLFRKEGQNVTLSCEQNLNHDAMYWYRQDPGQGLRLIYYSQIVNDFQKGDIAEGYSVSREKKESFPLTVTSAQKNPTAFYLCASTKREGAKNIQYFGAGTRLSVL.

The chain couples TRBV9 to TRBJ2-3, with D tentatively TRBD2 (5 bases). Germline V CDR1 and CDR2: SGDLS, YYNGEE. This CDR3 has 14 amino acids. Trimming pared 3 bases from V and 0 bases from J, leaving 8 bases between. CDR3 sequence (DNA): TGTGCCAGCAGCGAAAGGACTAGCACAGATACGCAGTATTTT. The encoded protein is CASSERTSTDTQYF.

This clone showed up just a few times. The J gene is TRBJ2-3, the V gene TRBV7-9, with TRBD2 as a possible D gene (6 bases). The CDR3 covers 16 residues. V was clipped by 5 bases and J by 0 bases, with 15 bases between them. Looked up from germline, CDR1 is SEHNR and CDR2 is FQNEAQ (reference sequence). The CDR3 sequence: CASSAGRKASTDTQYF. The CDR3 region has the DNA TGTGCCAGCAGCGCGGGACGGAAGGCTAGCACAGATACGCAGTATTTT.

The rearrangement links TRBV5-1 to TRBJ2-1, with 8 bases fitting TRBD1. V dropped 4 bases and J dropped 8; count of bases not matched to a gene: 11. The CDR3 is made up of 15 amino acids. Germline values: CDR1 SGHRS, CDR2 YFSETQ. The CDR3, as DNA: TGCGCCAGCAGCATGGGACAGGAGCTGTGGGATGAGCAGTTCTTC. Residues: CASSMGQELWDEQFF.

The gene calls are TRBV15 and TRBJ2-1; D is ambiguous. Germline V gene sequence: CDR1 LNHNV, CDR2 YYDKDF (reference sequence). Trimming left V 0 bases short and J 7 bases short, with 10 bases between. The CDR3 has 14 amino acids. CDR3 bases: TGTGCCACCAGCAGAGAGGCCCTGAGGAATGAGCAGTTCTTC. Residues: CATSREALRNEQFF.

The chain recombines TRBV30 with TRBJ1-4, with D possibly being TRBD1 (6 bases). The CDR3 length is 13 residues. The V gene's germline CDR1 is GTSNPN and CDR2 SVGIG (reference sequence). The V gene lost 3 bases and the J gene lost 8 bases, with 13 bases spanning the gap. The CDR3 loop reads CAWRSGGWEKLFF. CDR3 nucleotides: TGTGCCTGGAGGTCGGGGGGCTGGGAAAAACTGTTTTTT.

This clone was found a few times. The sample contains more than one DNA sequence encoding this CDR3. The chain recombines TRBV11-3 with TRBJ2-3; D is unclear. Germline V gives CDR1 SGHNT, CDR2 YENEEA. The CDR3 length is 12 residues. The V gene lost 5 bases and the J gene lost 1 base, with 4 bases spanning the gap. CDR3 region: CASSRGTDTQYF. CDR3 nucleotide sequence: TGTGCCAGCAGCCGGGGCACAGATACGCAGTATTTT.

This clone turned up a few times. The CDR3 coding sequence is TGCGCCAGCAGCCCCGGACAGGGGGCCAACTCTGGGGCCAACGTCCTGACTTTC. Protein sequence: CASSPGQGANSGANVLTF. The chain employs TRBV5-1 and TRBJ2-6, with 11 bases matching TRBD1. Germline V gene lookup returns CDR1 SGHRS and CDR2 YFSETQ. The CDR3 extends over 18 amino acids. With V trimmed by 4 bases and J by 0 bases, 6 bases remained unmatched.

This rearrangement joins TRBV7-2 to TRBJ2-3; 7 bases map to TRBD2. The CDR3 has 12 amino acids. J lost 5 bases, V lost 4 bases, and 0 bases had no gene match. Germline values: CDR1 SGHTA, CDR2 FQGNSA. CDR3 coding DNA: TGTGCCAGCAGCTCGGGAGGAGATACGCAGTATTTT. This translates into CASSSGGDTQYF.